The rows below give T cell receptor beta chains drawn from one sample of a study of blood T cell repertoires in COVID-19. Data came from immunoSEQ multiplex PCR; TCRdb stores just in-frame clones and leaves some out. The sample includes about 220,000 clones, approximately 81% of them seen just once. Material for sequencing was peripheral blood. Every receptor here comes from a man aged 50-60 years who had recovered from COVID-19. CDR3s include the opening cysteine and the closing phenylalanine or tryptophan. The order of the fields is clone size, J gene, D gene, V gene, CDR3 DNA, CDR3 protein. The D gene is left open where the match is weak. Part of the rows lack a size; the others show once, few, many or a class for expanded clones.

>NA|TRBJ2-3|NA|TRBV12-5
TGTGCTAGTGGTTTGGGGACGACTAGAGAAAAAGATACGCAGTATTTT
CASGLGTTREKDTQYF
>NA|TRBJ1-4|NA|TRBV7-9
TGTGCCAGCAGCTTAGAGGGGATCTACGGGGAAAAACTGTTTTTT
CASSLEGIYGEKLFF
>NA|TRBJ2-5|NA|TRBV5-1
TGCGCCAGCAGCTACGGAGGGCCTGAGACCCAGTACTTC
CASSYGGPETQYF
>few|TRBJ1-6|NA|TRBV7-9
TGTGCCAGCAGCCCTCCAGGACAGAATAATTCACCCCTCCACTTT
CASSPPGQNNSPLHF
>NA|TRBJ1-5|NA|TRBV6-5
TGTGCCAGCACCCCGGAACTAAATCAGCCCCAGCATTTT
CASTPELNQPQHF
>NA|TRBJ2-3|TRBD2|TRBV5-1
TGCGCCAGCAGCCGGACTAGCGGGATAGCAGATACGCAGTATTTT
CASSRTSGIADTQYF
>few|TRBJ2-1|TRBD2|TRBV9
TGTGCCAGCAGCGAGACTAGCGGGATGTTCACTGAGCAGTTCTTC
CASSETSGMFTEQFF
>NA|TRBJ1-2|NA|TRBV7-9
TGTGCCAGCAGCCCTTCGGGGTTGAATGGCTACACCTTC
CASSPSGLNGYTF
>NA|TRBJ1-1|NA|TRBV5-1
TGCGCCAGCAGCTTGGAAGGGGGAGCGGTCAATGAAGCTTTCTTT
CASSLEGGAVNEAFF
>NA|TRBJ2-7|TRBD2|TRBV25-1
TGTGCCAGCAGTGACAGTTCCAGCGGGGGCTACGAGCAGTACTTC
CASSDSSSGGYEQYF
>NA|TRBJ1-1|TRBD1|TRBV11-2
TGTGCCAGCAGCTTCTTGTTAGGGGGGACAGGGGCGACGGAAGCTTTCTTT
CASSFLLGGTGATEAFF
>NA|TRBJ2-7|TRBD2|TRBV5-1
TGCGCCAGCAGACCATCCCTTGGACTAGCCCCCTACGAGCAGTACTTC
CASRPSLGLAPYEQYF
>once|TRBJ2-1|TRBD2|TRBV6-2/TRBV6-3
TGTGCCAGCAGTACCCTCCGAACTAGCGGGAGTCGGGGTGAGCAGTTCTTC
CASSTLRTSGSRGEQFF
>NA|TRBJ2-3|TRBD2|TRBV5-4
TGTGCCAGCAGCTTGGGGGTAGCGGGATACACAGATACGCAGTATTTT
CASSLGVAGYTDTQYF
>few|TRBJ2-1|TRBD2|TRBV4-1
TGCGCCAGCAGCCAAGTTACTAGCGGGACGAATGAGCAGTTCTTC
CASSQVTSGTNEQFF
>once|TRBJ2-1|NA|TRBV11-2
TGTGCCAGCATACTTACCGCCGGGAGCAATGAGCAGTTCTTC
CASILTAGSNEQFF
>NA|TRBJ1-1|TRBD1|TRBV6-5
TGTGCCAGCAGTTTTCGCGGACAGGGGGCTTCGGCTGAAGCTTTCTTT
CASSFRGQGASAEAFF
>NA|TRBJ2-1|NA|TRBV5-1
TGCGCCAGCAGCTTGGCCCGAGGGTACAACAATGAGCAGTTCTTC
CASSLARGYNNEQFF
>NA|TRBJ2-7|TRBD2|TRBV5-6
TGTGCCAGCAGCTTGACGGGAGGTACCTACGAGCAGTACTTC
CASSLTGGTYEQYF
>NA|TRBJ2-7|TRBD2|TRBV28
TGTGCCAGCGCACGGGGGGGGTCCTACGAGCAGTACTTC
CASARGGSYEQYF
>NA|TRBJ1-5|TRBD1|TRBV30
TGTGCCTGGAGCAGGGGGACAGGGGGCAACAATCAGCCCCAGCATTTT
CAWSRGTGGNNQPQHF
>NA|TRBJ2-5|NA|TRBV7-6
TGTGCCAGCAGCTTAGTTCCGGGGATCGGCGAGACCCAGTACTTC
CASSLVPGIGETQYF
>NA|TRBJ2-7|TRBD2|TRBV9
TGTGCCAGCAGCGTAGGTTCGGGGACTAGTAGCGAGCAGTACTTC
CASSVGSGTSSEQYF
>few|TRBJ2-7|TRBD2|TRBV5-1
TGCGCCAGCAGCTTCCTGCTAGCGGGAGGCTTGGGGGAGCAGTACTTC
CASSFLLAGGLGEQYF
>once|TRBJ1-3|TRBD1|TRBV4-1
TGCGCCAGCAGCCAAGACCCCCGGGACAGGGGCTTCACCATATATTTT
CASSQDPRDRGFTIYF
>NA|TRBJ2-5|NA|TRBV27
TGTGCCAGCAGTTTGGGCGGCGGGTTCCAAGAGACCCAGTACTTC
CASSLGGGFQETQYF
>NA|TRBJ2-5|NA|TRBV7-2
TGTGCCAGCATTCGTTCTCACAGTAAAGAGACCCAGTACTTC
CASIRSHSKETQYF
>NA|TRBJ2-3|NA|TRBV28
TGTGCCAGCAGTCTTATCTCTTTCCCTACGCAGTATTTT
CASSLISFPTQYF
>NA|TRBJ2-1|TRBD2|TRBV7-8
TGTGCCAGCAGCGACCTAAGGGGGCTAGCGGGAGGCCCACTAAACAATGAGCAGTTCTTC
CASSDLRGLAGGPLNNEQFF
>NA|TRBJ2-1|TRBD2|TRBV6-6
TGTGCCACCGCGGATCGGGGACTAGCGGGAGAAAATGAGCAGTTCTTC
CATADRGLAGENEQFF
>NA|TRBJ2-1|TRBD2|TRBV4-1
TGCGCCAGCAGCCAAGATGTGCCCTCGGCGGGAGCAGGTTACAATGAGCAGTTCTTC
CASSQDVPSAGAGYNEQFF
>NA|TRBJ1-2|TRBD1|TRBV7-6
TGTGCCAGCAGCTTAGACAGGGGCAACTATGGCTACACCTTC
CASSLDRGNYGYTF